Presented here are 6 T cell receptor beta chains from one specimen sequenced in a study of blood T cell repertoires in COVID-19. Clones were read by immunoSEQ multiplex PCR, and TCRdb kept only the in-frame ones, dropping some. This sample yields over 200,000 clones, of which around four fifths are seen a single time; 2% to 3% belongs to the top ten. The sample comprised peripheral blood. These receptors all stem from a woman aged 40 to 49 with active or convalescent COVID-19.

The chain joins TRBV30 to TRBJ2-1, with TRBD2 matching over 8 bases. The V segment lost 5 bases and the J segment 4 bases; nucleotides outside the gene matches: 4. Germline V gene lookup returns CDR1 GTSNPN and CDR2 SVGIG (reference sequence). The CDR3 totals 13 residues. In DNA form, the CDR3 reads TGTGCCTGGCAGCGGGAGTTTTACAATGAGCAGTTCTTC. Protein sequence: CAWQREFYNEQFF.

The genes are TRBV5-1 and TRBJ2-2; D might be TRBD1 (5 bases). The germline V gene has CDR1 SGHRS and CDR2 YFSETQ. The V end was cut by 3 bases, the J end by 6 bases, with 9 bases between. The CDR3 runs 13 residues. Written as DNA, the CDR3 is TGCGCCAGCAGCTCAGGGAAGGCCGGGGAGCTGTTTTTT. This sequence encodes CASSSGKAGELFF.

A remark on this clone: A junction end diverges from the germline sequence, so it may reflect a read error. The chain is built from TRBV7-7 and TRBJ2-2, with 9 positions matching TRBD2. CDR1 is SSHAT and CDR2 is FNYEAQ in the germline V gene (reference sequence). This CDR3 is built from 18 residues. CDR3 nucleotides: TGTGCTAGCAGCTTAATGCCCAGCGGGGGGCCAACCACCGGGGAGCTGTTTTTT. Its translation: CASSLMPSGGPTTGELFF.

The table lists this clone with a count of one. The rearrangement uses TRBV11-3 and TRBJ2-7, with D maybe TRBD1 (5 bases). Trimming left V 0 bases short and J 5 bases short, with 5 bases between. Germline-derived CDR1 and CDR2 are SGHNT and YENEEA. This CDR3 contains 12 residues. CDR3 sequence (DNA): TGTGCCAGCAGCTTAGACAGGGACGAGCAGTACTTC. Residues: CASSLDRDEQYF.

V and J are TRBV24-1 and TRBJ2-1; weak D call: TRBD2 (6 bases). CDR1 is KGHDR and CDR2 is SFDVKD in the germline V gene. V dropped 8 bases and J dropped 6 bases, with 25 bases sitting between them. This CDR3 contains 17 residues. Here the CDR3 DNA reads TGTGCCACCACATCAACGGAAGGGTGGATGGAGGGCAATGAGCAGTTCTTC. It specifies CATTSTEGWMEGNEQFF.

In DNA form, the CDR3 reads TGTGCCAGCAGCCCCCCAGAAACTAATGAAAAACTGTTTTTT. Its protein product is CASSPPETNEKLFF. The chain uses TRBV6-5 and TRBJ1-4; no firm D call. This CDR3 contains 14 residues. Germline-derived CDR1 and CDR2 are MNHEY and SVGAGI. V was cut by 6 bases and J by 1 base, with 9 bases left in between.